The 30 T cell receptor beta chains presented below share a single source sample, sequenced in a study of blood T cell repertoires in COVID-19. The protocol was immunoSEQ multiplex PCR, while the TCRdb copy is restricted to in-frame clones and leaves out a portion. The data contain 70,000 or so clones, more than 90% of them singletons. The sample comprised peripheral blood. Receptors originate from a man aged 50 or older with acute or convalescent COVID-19.

The chain is built from TRBV28 and TRBJ2-1; maybe TRBD1 (5 bases). Germline values: CDR1 MDHEN, CDR2 SYDVKM. This CDR3 has 16 residues. The V gene lost 4 bases and the J gene lost 2 bases, with 15 bases spanning the gap. CDR3 residues: CASSSRATPPYNEQFF. CDR3 DNA: TGTGCCAGCAGTTCCAGGGCCACACCGCCCTACAATGAGCAGTTCTTC.

This chain uses TRBV5-1 with TRBJ2-1; D gene unclear. V was clipped by 4 bases and J by 0 bases, with 5 bases between them. The CDR3 extends over 13 amino acids. Germline V gives CDR1 SGHRS, CDR2 YFSETQ. Written as DNA, the CDR3 is TGCGCCAGCAGCATGAGCTCCTACAATGAGCAGTTCTTC. It encodes CASSMSSYNEQFF. Based on the CDR3 plus reference TRBV5-1 and TRBJ2-1, the full variable domain is KAGVTQTPRYLIKTRGQQVTLSCSPISGHRSVSWYQQTPGQGLQFLFEYFSETQRNKGNFPGRFSGRQFSNSRSEMNVSTLELGDSALYLCASSMSSYNEQFFGPGTRLTVL.

This clone was observed a handful of times. The rearrangement uses TRBV7-2 and TRBJ2-2, with 7 positions matching TRBD2. Germline V gives CDR1 SGHTA, CDR2 FQGNSA. V lost 3 bases to trimming and J lost 5 bases; unmatched junction nucleotides: 6. The CDR3 length is 15 residues. In DNA, the CDR3 is TGTGCCAGCAGCTTTAAGGTGGGAGGGACCGGGGAGCTGTTTTTT. It is translated as CASSFKVGGTGELFF. Full variable domain (missing parts from reference TRBV7-2 and TRBJ2-2): GAGVSQSPSNKVTEKGKDVELRCDPISGHTALYWYRQSLGQGLEFLIYFQGNSAPDKSGLPSDRFSAERTGGSVSTLTIQRTQQEDSAVYLCASSFKVGGTGELFFGEGSRLTVL.

The rearrangement joins TRBV7-9 to TRBJ1-5, with a tentative D call TRBD1 (5 bases). V was trimmed by 1 base and J by 4 bases, leaving 8 bases between them. Germline-derived CDR1 and CDR2 are SEHNR and FQNEAQ (reference sequence). The CDR3 spans 14 residues. CDR3 coding DNA: TGTGCCAGCAGCTTAGAGACAGAAAATCAGCCCCAGCATTTT. It yields the protein CASSLETENQPQHF. Drawing the rest from reference TRBV7-9 and TRBJ1-5, the complete variable domain is DTGVSQNPRHKITKRGQNVTFRCDPISEHNRLYWYRQTLGQGPEFLTYFQNEAQLEKSRLLSDRFSAERPKGSFSTLEIQRTEQGDSAMYLCASSLETENQPQHFGDGTRLSIL.

The chain employs TRBV29-1 and TRBJ2-1; 9 nucleotides align to TRBD2. Trimming cost V 7 bases and J 7 bases; bases outside gene matches: 5. The CDR3 loop spans 12 amino acids. The V gene's germline CDR1 is SQVTM and CDR2 ANQGSEA. CDR3 nucleotides: TGCAGCGCATTCAGCGGGAGGAATGAGCAGTTCTTC. This translates into CSAFSGRNEQFF.

Remarks on this clone: A junction end diverges from the germline sequence, so it may reflect a read error. V is TRBV5-4 and J is TRBJ1-1; 9 positions agree with TRBD1. Germline values: CDR1 SGHNT, CDR2 YYREEE (reference sequence). The CDR3 has 14 residues. CDR3 bases: TGTGCCAGCAGCATCGGGACAGGGAACCCTGAAGCTTTCTTT. It codes for CASSIGTGNPEAFF. Based on the CDR3 plus reference TRBV5-4 and TRBJ1-1, the full variable domain is ETGVTQSPTHLIKTRGQQVTLRCSSQSGHNTVSWYQQALGQGPQFIFQYYREEENGRGNFPPRFSGLQFPNYSSELNVNALELDDSALYLCASSIGTGNPEAFFGQGTRLTVV.

The rearrangement joins TRBV9 to TRBJ1-2, with TRBD1 identical over 7 bases. CDR3 length: 14 residues. J lost 4 bases, V lost 6 bases, and 9 bases had no gene match. The germline V gene has CDR1 SGDLS and CDR2 YYNGEE. CDR3 protein: CASTIRGQGYGYTF. CDR3 bases: TGTGCCAGCACTATAAGGGGGCAGGGCTATGGCTACACCTTC. The complete variable domain, with remaining parts taken from reference TRBV9 and TRBJ1-2, reads DSGVTQTPKHLITATGQRVTLRCSPRSGDLSVYWYQQSLDQGLQFLIQYYNGEERAKGNILERFSAQQFPDLHSELNLSSLELGDSALYFCASTIRGQGYGYTFGSGTRLTVV.

This chain connects TRBV4-1 to TRBJ2-1; 9 positions agree with TRBD2. CDR1 and CDR2 from the germline V gene are MGHRA and YSYEKL. The CDR3 length is 17 residues. Unmatched junction bases numbered 9, after V lost 1 base and J lost 5 bases. CDR3 in amino acids: CASSQALLLAGDNEQFF. The CDR3 DNA reads as TGCGCCAGCAGCCAAGCGCTTTTACTAGCGGGTGACAATGAGCAGTTCTTC.

This rearrangement joins TRBV30 to TRBJ2-1; 8 positions match TRBD2. The J segment lost 9 bases and the V segment lost 8 bases, leaving 18 bases of the junction unmatched. The CDR3 runs to 15 residues. Germline V CDR1 and CDR2: GTSNPN, SVGIG (reference sequence). The CDR3 here is CARTGGVGGVGEQFF. The CDR3, as DNA: TGTGCCCGGACGGGGGGGGTGGGAGGAGTTGGTGAGCAGTTCTTC.

On this clone: This sample includes further DNA sequences coding for the same CDR3. This sequence joins TRBV6-6 and TRBJ1-1; weak D call: TRBD1 (5 bases). This CDR3 region has 14 residues. Germline CDR1 MNHNY, CDR2 SVGAGI (reference sequence). V lost 4 bases, J lost 4 bases, and 13 bases lay in between. The CDR3 reads CASSSAAGGTEAFF. Written as DNA, the CDR3 is TGTGCCAGCAGTTCTGCCGCGGGGGGCACTGAAGCTTTCTTT.

CDR3 nucleotide sequence: TGCGCCAGCAGCCTACTCCCACAGGGACCACTAGCCAAAAACATTCAGTACTTC. Residues: CASSLLPQGPLAKNIQYF. This chain connects TRBV5-1 to TRBJ2-4; TRBD1 might be the D (6 bases). Germline assignment: CDR1 SGHRS and CDR2 YFSETQ. This CDR3 has 18 residues. Trimming left V 4 bases short and J 0 bases short, with 20 bases between.

The CDR3 bases are TGTGCCAGCAGCCAAGGGACAGGGGGTGGAAACACCATATATTTT. Protein product: CASSQGTGGGNTIYF. The chain joins TRBV3-1 (or the pseudogene TRBV3-2) to TRBJ1-3; 10 nucleotides align to TRBD1. CDR1 and CDR2 from the germline V gene are LGHDT and YNNKEL (reference sequence). The CDR3 sequence is 15 residues long. Unmatched junction bases numbered 0, after V lost 1 base and J lost 3 bases.

In this sample, this clone turned up once. This rearrangement joins TRBV25-1 to TRBJ2-3; 10 bases match TRBD2. Germline V CDR1 and CDR2: MGHDK, SYGVNS. This CDR3 is 15 amino acids long. V trimming: 4 bases; J trimming: 2 bases; junction bases outside the gene matches: 3. The CDR3 loop reads CASSGGTSVTDTQYF. CDR3 DNA sequence: TGTGCCAGCAGTGGGGGGACTAGCGTCACAGATACGCAGTATTTT.

This chain uses TRBV27 with TRBJ2-1; D not resolved. Germline V gives CDR1 MNHEY, CDR2 SMNVEV (reference sequence). The V end was cut by 3 bases, the J end by 9 bases, with 15 bases between. The CDR3 runs 14 residues. The CDR3 DNA is TGTGCCAGCAGTTTTAGTTTAAATACGGGTGAGCAGTTCTTC. Protein sequence: CASSFSLNTGEQFF.

V gene TRBV7-9 combines with J gene TRBJ1-6, with 8 bases that match TRBD1. The CDR3 contains 15 residues. J was trimmed by 9 bases and V by 1 base; bases with no gene match: 5. Germline V gives CDR1 SEHNR, CDR2 FQNEAQ (reference sequence). In DNA form, the CDR3 reads TGTGCCAGCAGCTTAGATGGGACAGGCTCTTCACCCCTCCACTTT. Translating it yields CASSLDGTGSSPLHF. The variable domain in full, with the rest retrieved from reference TRBV7-9 and TRBJ1-6, is DTGVSQNPRHKITKRGQNVTFRCDPISEHNRLYWYRQTLGQGPEFLTYFQNEAQLEKSRLLSDRFSAERPKGSFSTLEIQRTEQGDSAMYLCASSLDGTGSSPLHFGNGTRLTVT.

The rearrangement joins TRBV29-1 to TRBJ1-1; D is undetermined. The germline V and J ends were trimmed by 4 bases and 4 bases, with 16 bases remaining between them. The CDR3 is 14 residues long. Germline V gene sequence: CDR1 SQVTM, CDR2 ANQGSEA. CDR3 protein: CSVGYRRAVTEAFF. The DNA of the CDR3 is TGCAGCGTTGGTTATCGGAGGGCTGTCACTGAAGCTTTCTTT.

The V gene is TRBV7-2, the J gene TRBJ1-6; TRBD1 agrees at 7 bases. This CDR3 has 13 amino acids. CDR1 is SGHTA, CDR2 FQGNSA, per germline. Trimming took 6 bases from V and 8 from J; bases not matched to a gene: 4. For the CDR3, the DNA is TGTGCCAGCAGACCAGGGGGTCATTCACCCCTCCACTTT. Protein product: CASRPGGHSPLHF.

The genes are TRBV5-5 and TRBJ2-5; no reliable D call. V was shortened by 0 bases and J by 1 base, with 7 bases between the two germline ends. CDR3 length: 14 amino acids. CDR1 is SGHKS and CDR2 is YYEKEE in the germline V gene (reference sequence). Here the CDR3 DNA reads TGTGCCAGCAGCTTGGCAGGATTCCAAGAGACCCAGTACTTC. The encoded protein is CASSLAGFQETQYF. The full variable domain, its missing parts supplied by reference TRBV5-5 and TRBJ2-5, is DAGVTQSPTHLIKTRGQQVTLRCSPISGHKSVSWYQQVLGQGPQFIFQYYEKEERGRGNFPDRFSARQFPNYSSELNVNALLLGDSALYLCASSLAGFQETQYFGPGTRLLVL.

DNA of the CDR3: TGTGCCAGCACCGACAGGTTTCAGAATGGCTACACCTTC. Translation: CASTDRFQNGYTF. The chain recombines TRBV6-5 with TRBJ1-2; a weak D match, TRBD1 (6 bases). This CDR3 region has 13 residues. The V and J ends lost 7 bases and 6 bases respectively, with 15 bases between them. Germline-derived CDR1 and CDR2 are MNHEY and SVGAGI.

CDR3 nucleotide sequence: TGTGCCAGCAGTTACTTCGGTACGAACACTGAAGCTTTCTTT. It codes for CASSYFGTNTEAFF. V usage is TRBV6-5 and J usage is TRBJ1-1; D gene uncertain. Per the germline V gene, CDR1 is MNHEY and CDR2 is SVGAGI. This CDR3 contains 14 residues. V dropped 1 base and J dropped 1 base, with 7 bases sitting between them.

This clone occurred a few times. The J gene is TRBJ2-7, the V gene TRBV29-1, with 8 bases lining up with TRBD1. After removal of 4 bases from V and 7 bases from J, the junction contained 3 bases not matched to a gene. CDR3 length equals 11 residues. In germline, CDR1 is SQVTM, CDR2 ANQGSEA. The CDR3 reads CSVAYRGEQYV. The CDR3 DNA sequence: TGCAGCGTTGCGTACAGGGGGGAGCAGTACGTC.

The chain combines TRBV29-1 with TRBJ2-5; a weak D match, TRBD1 (6 bases). Trimming took off 7 bases at V and 5 bases at J, with 20 bases between the two ends. Germline assignment: CDR1 SQVTM and CDR2 ANQGSEA. The CDR3 is 14 residues long. The DNA for the CDR3 is TGCAGCGCCAAAGAGGGACACCACCGGGAGACCCAGTACTTC. Translated, it gives CSAKEGHHRETQYF.

The chain joins TRBV3-1 (or the pseudogene TRBV3-2) to TRBJ1-4, with 7 bases identical to TRBD1. The CDR3 length is 14 residues. Germline V gene data show CDR1 as LGHDT and CDR2 as YNNKEL (reference sequence). Trimming removed 2 bases from V and 8 bases from J; junction bases left unmatched: 5. The CDR3: CASSQRDSREKLFF. CDR3 nucleotide sequence: TGTGCCAGCAGCCAACGGGACAGCAGAGAAAAACTGTTTTTT.

The chain employs TRBV18 and TRBJ2-3; TRBD2 matches 10 bases. There are 14 residues in the CDR3. Trimming removed 6 bases from V and 3 bases from J; junction bases left unmatched: 3. CDR1 is KGHSH and CDR2 is LQKENI in the germline V gene. The CDR3 nucleotides read TGTGCCAGCTCCCTTAGCGGGAGGACAGATACGCAGTATTTT. This sequence encodes CASSLSGRTDTQYF.

This clone is a singleton in its sample. This chain uses TRBV28 with TRBJ2-1; 8 bases are a match to TRBD2. The V gene's germline CDR1 is MDHEN and CDR2 SYDVKM. This CDR3 has 15 amino acids. Trimming at V came to 3 bases and at J to 5 bases, leaving 6 bases not matched to a gene. CDR3 DNA: TGTGCCAGCAGTTTGTTCGGGAGGGAGAACAATGAGCAGTTCTTC. As protein: CASSLFGRENNEQFF. The entire variable domain, with the rest obtained from reference TRBV28 and TRBJ2-1, is as follows: DVKVTQSSRYLVKRTGEKVFLECVQDMDHENMFWYRQDPGLGLRLIYFSYDVKMKEKGDIPEGYSVSREKKERFSLILESASTNQTSMYLCASSLFGRENNEQFFGPGTRLTVL.

This chain uses TRBV30 with TRBJ1-1; D may be TRBD1 (5 bases). This CDR3 has 14 amino acids. Trimming took off 2 bases at V and 0 bases at J, with 10 bases between the two ends. Looked up from germline, CDR1 is GTSNPN and CDR2 is SVGIG (reference sequence). CDR3 amino acids: CAWSRGWLNTEAFF. CDR3 sequence (DNA): TGTGCCTGGAGTAGGGGCTGGTTGAACACTGAAGCTTTCTTT.

The rearrangement uses TRBV28 and TRBJ1-2; 9 nucleotides agree with TRBD1. Germline V gene lookup returns CDR1 MDHEN and CDR2 SYDVKM. The CDR3 contains 13 residues. V gave up 8 bases and J gave up 8 bases; unmatched junction bases: 9. As DNA, the CDR3 is TGTGCCAGCTATACGACAGGGGGTCAAGGCTACACCTTC. This encodes CASYTTGGQGYTF.

The CDR3: CASRGQGETQYF. The DNA for the CDR3 is TGTGCCAGCCGAGGACAGGGAGAGACCCAGTACTTC. The chain combines TRBV28 with TRBJ2-5, with 8 bases that match TRBD1. The CDR3 length is 12 residues. Germline-derived CDR1 and CDR2 are MDHEN and SYDVKM. With V trimmed by 8 bases and J by 4 bases, 3 bases remained unmatched.

The V gene is TRBV9, the J gene TRBJ2-1; 12 bases map to TRBD2. This CDR3 is 17 amino acids long. Per germline, CDR1 SGDLS and CDR2 YYNGEE. The J segment lost 9 bases and the V segment lost 4 bases, leaving 14 bases of the junction unmatched. The CDR3 is CASSPSEGTSGGSEQFF. CDR3 nucleotide sequence: TGTGCCAGCAGCCCTTCGGAAGGAACTAGCGGGGGGAGTGAGCAGTTCTTC.

This clone came up a few times. This CDR3 reads CASSLGLILGQFF. The CDR3 nucleotides read TGTGCCAGCAGCTTAGGACTAATTCTTGGTCAGTTCTTC. The rearrangement links TRBV7-2 to TRBJ2-1, with D possibly matching TRBD2 (5 bases). The ends were cut back, 1 base at V and 13 bases at J, with 14 bases in the middle. The CDR3 spans 13 residues. Per germline, CDR1 SGHTA and CDR2 FQGNSA.